One T cell receptor beta chain is described in this entry. Its specificity is unknown. TCRdb re-derived calls from the reads in MiXCR, one entry per CDR3 protein. The sample lists about 530,000 distinct CDR3 sequences, roughly 29% occurring once. CDR1 is SGHRS and CDR2 is YFSETQ in the germline V gene. Deletions cut 0 bases from V and 4 bases from J, with 9 bases between. The CDR3 extends over 14 amino acids. This specimen belongs to a study of T cell repertoires in cytomegalovirus infection. Study background: Indications of both CMV infection and matching HLA type were provided by public TCR beta signatures.

General observations from the study: There were HLA-C-restricted CMV-specific TCR beta clonotypes dominating the ex vivo response. Identification of carriers of CMV plus the relevant HLA was performed using cumulative public TCR beta family frequency.

Sequencing used PBMCs. The J gene is TRBJ2-3, the V gene TRBV5-1; the D gene is possibly TRBD2 (6 bases). This TCR was recovered from a human donor in good health (CMV status not recorded). Some clones in this sample may be carry-over from other donors' samples. The CDR3 DNA reads TGCGCCAGCAGCTTGGACCCGGGGGCAGATACGCAGTATTTT. Protein product: CASSLDPGADTQYF. The complete variable domain, with remaining parts taken from reference TRBV5-1 and TRBJ2-3, reads KAGVTQTPRYLIKTRGQQVTLSCSPISGHRSVSWYQQTPGQGLQFLFEYFSETQRNKGNFPGRFSGRQFSNSRSEMNVSTLELGDSALYLCASSLDPGADTQYFGPGTRLTVL.